These T cell receptor beta chains were read from a single sample in a study of blood T cell repertoires in COVID-19. TCRdb keeps only in-frame clones here, not all; method: immunoSEQ multiplex PCR. The sample contains some 180,000 clones, more than 75% of which appear only once. The material sequenced was PBMCs or T cells enriched from blood (not recorded which). Every receptor here comes from a man between 60 and 75 years old who had been exposed to COVID-19. Both conserved end residues are part of each CDR3. D genes are given only for firm matches. Part of the rows lack a size; the others show once, few, many or a class for expanded clones.

j_call clone_size v_call cdr3_length d_call cdr3_aa cdr3_nt
TRBJ2-1 - TRBV6-6 16 TRBD2 CASSYFPPGRNNEQFF TGTGCCAGCAGTTACTTTCCGCCCGGGAGGAACAATGAGCAGTTCTTC
TRBJ2-3 - TRBV4-3 16 - CASSLSLGGVGDTQYF TGCGCCAGCAGCCTTTCCCTAGGGGGGGTAGGAGATACGCAGTATTTT
TRBJ2-7 few TRBV9 16 TRBD2 CASSVGGTSGVYEQYF TGTGCCAGCAGCGTAGGGGGGACTAGCGGGGTATACGAGCAGTACTTC
TRBJ2-7 - TRBV25-1 13 - CASTGDRAYEQYF TGTGCCAGCACGGGAGACAGGGCCTACGAGCAGTACTTC
TRBJ2-1 - TRBV19 15 - CASSIVGAGADEQFF TGTGCCAGTAGTATAGTGGGGGCGGGGGCCGATGAGCAGTTCTTC
TRBJ1-2 - TRBV27 15 TRBD1 CASSPTGGWVYGYTF TGTGCCAGCAGTCCTACAGGGGGTTGGGTCTATGGCTACACCTTC
TRBJ1-6 - TRBV28 15 TRBD1 CASSPQGGKNSPLHF TGTGCCAGCAGTCCACAGGGGGGAAAGAATTCACCCCTCCACTTT
TRBJ2-3 - TRBV27 15 TRBD1 CASSLGTGGLDTQYF TGTGCCAGCAGTTTAGGGACAGGGGGCTTAGATACGCAGTATTTT
TRBJ2-3 - TRBV5-1 13 TRBD2 CASSLDGGRAAYF TGCGCCAGCAGCTTGGACGGTGGGAGGGCCGCTTATTTT
TRBJ2-2 - TRBV9 17 - CASTREQGGGNTGELFF TGTGCCAGCACCCGCGAGCAGGGGGGAGGAAACACCGGGGAGCTGTTTTTT
TRBJ2-2 - TRBV28 16 TRBD1 CASSLGGLDHTGELFF TGTGCCAGCAGCTTAGGGGGCCTAGACCACACCGGGGAGCTGTTTTTT
TRBJ2-1 - TRBV15 17 TRBD2 CATSRGGVSGSIYEQFF TGTGCCACCAGCAGAGGTGGCGTGAGCGGGAGTATTTATGAGCAGTTCTTC
TRBJ1-2 - TRBV28 17 - CASSLSVGGHSNYGYTF TGTGCCAGCAGTTTATCGGTTGGCGGACACTCTAACTATGGCTACACCTTC
TRBJ1-5 once TRBV27 15 - CASSLSGQFNQPQHF TGTGCCAGCAGTTTATCAGGACAGTTCAATCAGCCCCAGCATTTT
TRBJ1-5 - TRBV5-1 17 - CASSTTPTDLSNQPQHF TGCGCCAGCAGCACTACTCCGACAGACCTTAGCAATCAGCCCCAGCATTTT
TRBJ2-7 - TRBV5-4 16 TRBD2 CASSIDPSGSFNEQYF TGTGCCAGCAGCATCGATCCTAGCGGGAGCTTCAACGAGCAGTACTTC
TRBJ2-7 many TRBV10-3 14 TRBD1 CAISDSDRGDEQYF TGTGCCATCAGTGATTCGGACAGGGGCGACGAGCAGTACTTC
TRBJ2-3 - TRBV30 16 TRBD2 CAWSISLAGNTDTQYF TGTGCCTGGAGCATATCTCTAGCGGGGAACACAGATACGCAGTATTTT
TRBJ2-1 - TRBV7-9 15 TRBD2 CASSLSGLAHNEQFF TGTGCCAGCAGCTTATCAGGACTAGCCCACAATGAGCAGTTCTTC
TRBJ2-3 - TRBV6-5 14 - CASSYGAGSDTQYF TGTGCCAGCAGTTACGGTGCGGGGTCAGATACGCAGTATTTT
TRBJ2-7 - TRBV7-9 15 - CASSLQGGTSYEQYF TGTGCCAGCAGCCTACAAGGAGGTACAAGCTACGAGCAGTACTTC
TRBJ2-7 - TRBV10-3 14 - CAISKGAGAYEQYF TGTGCCATCAGTAAAGGTGCCGGGGCCTACGAGCAGTACTTC
TRBJ2-5 - TRBV28 15 TRBD2 CASSSGLAAAGTQYF TGTGCCAGCAGTTCCGGACTAGCGGCAGCGGGGACCCAGTACTTC
TRBJ1-2 - TRBV6-2/TRBV6-3 14 - CASSYRRVTYGYTF TGTGCCAGCAGTTACCGCAGGGTAACCTATGGCTACACCTTC
TRBJ2-7 - TRBV7-3 15 TRBD2 CASSFDGRSSYEQYF TGTGCCAGCAGCTTTGACGGGAGGAGCTCCTACGAGCAGTACTTC
TRBJ2-7 - TRBV12-5 15 - CASGLVVGTSGEQYF TGTGCTAGTGGTTTGGTAGTCGGGACTTCCGGCGAGCAGTACTTC
TRBJ2-7 - TRBV11-3 15 TRBD1 CASSFRTGTSYEQYF TGTGCCAGCAGCTTTCGGACAGGAACCTCCTACGAGCAGTACTTC
TRBJ1-5 few TRBV24-1 16 TRBD1 CATSDPKTGTHQPQHF TGTGCCACCAGTGACCCCAAGACAGGGACGCATCAGCCCCAGCATTTT
TRBJ2-2 - TRBV6-1 15 TRBD1 CASSEPGQGPGELFF TGTGCCAGCAGTGAGCCGGGACAGGGGCCCGGGGAGCTGTTTTTT
TRBJ1-4 - TRBV5-4 14 - CASSLVGAQEKLFF TGTGCCAGCAGCTTGGTAGGGGCGCAAGAAAAACTGTTTTTT
TRBJ1-2 once TRBV27 14 - CASRWPGRHDGYTF TGTGCCAGCAGATGGCCAGGGAGGCACGATGGCTACACCTTC
TRBJ1-1 once TRBV30 13 - CAWTRGGYTEAFF TGTGCCTGGACCCGGGGGGGATACACTGAAGCTTTCTTT
TRBJ1-4 - TRBV30 15 TRBD1 CAWSPIQGSSEKLFF TGTGCCTGGAGTCCCATACAGGGGTCTAGTGAAAAACTGTTTTTT
TRBJ2-7 - TRBV7-2 14 TRBD1 CASSSGTGAGEQYF TGTGCCAGCAGCTCCGGGACAGGGGCGGGCGAGCAGTACTTC
TRBJ2-7 - TRBV19 14 TRBD2 CASSIGGRAIEQYF TGTGCCAGTAGTATTGGCGGGAGGGCCATCGAGCAGTACTTC
TRBJ2-7 - TRBV11-2 13 TRBD1 CASSLDRGDEQYF TGTGCCAGCAGTCTCGACAGGGGCGACGAGCAGTACTTC
TRBJ2-2 - TRBV25-1 16 TRBD2 CASSGTSGTLTGELFF TGTGCCAGCAGTGGGACTAGCGGGACCCTCACCGGGGAGCTGTTTTTT
TRBJ2-7 few TRBV1 15 - CTSSPTGKIFDEQYF TGCACCAGCAGCCCCACAGGGAAGATTTTCGACGAGCAGTACTTC
TRBJ2-7 - TRBV5-4 17 TRBD1 CASSREIPGQGNHEQYF TGTGCCAGCAGCAGGGAAATTCCGGGACAGGGGAACCACGAGCAGTACTTC
TRBJ1-2 - TRBV11-2 13 - CASSLETVNGYTF TGTGCCAGCAGCTTAGAGACAGTAAATGGCTACACCTTC
TRBJ2-5 once TRBV27 16 TRBD2 CASSLLSSGPQETQYF TGTGCCAGCAGTTTATTGTCTAGCGGGCCTCAAGAGACCCAGTACTTC
TRBJ2-2 - TRBV6-6 15 TRBD2 CASSATSGNTGELFF TGTGCCAGCAGTGCAACTAGCGGGAACACCGGGGAGCTGTTTTTT
TRBJ2-7 - TRBV7-2 16 TRBD2 CASSLVGSGRSYEQYF TGTGCCAGCAGCTTAGTGGGCAGCGGGAGGTCCTACGAGCAGTACTTC
TRBJ1-1 - TRBV2 15 - CASSEERVGNTEAFF TGTGCCAGCAGTGAAGAGAGGGTGGGGAACACTGAAGCTTTCTTT
TRBJ2-5 - TRBV6-1 14 - CASSEISRPETQYF TGTGCCAGCAGTGAAATTAGTCGTCCAGAGACCCAGTACTTC
TRBJ1-2 - TRBV6-1 13 - CASSDRGRNGYTF TGTGCCAGCAGTGACAGGGGACGCAATGGCTACACCTTC
TRBJ1-1 - TRBV21-1 16 - CASSLRRAKGVPEAFF TGTGCCAGCAGCCTCCGCAGGGCCAAGGGGGTCCCTGAAGCTTTCTTT
TRBJ1-1 - TRBV9 14 - CASSASPRGTEAFF TGTGCCAGCAGCGCCTCCCCCCGGGGCACTGAAGCTTTCTTT
TRBJ1-5 once TRBV6-5 13 TRBD1 CASTQGQHQPQHF TGTGCCAGCACCCAGGGACAGCATCAGCCCCAGCATTTT
TRBJ2-1 - TRBV5-1 15 TRBD2 CASSITSGSYNEQFF TGCGCCAGCAGCATTACTAGCGGGAGTTACAATGAGCAGTTCTTC
TRBJ2-5 few TRBV5-1 15 - CASSFAARAQETQYF TGCGCCAGCAGCTTCGCTGCGCGGGCGCAAGAGACCCAGTACTTC
TRBJ2-1 - TRBV10-3 16 - CAISEFISGAYNEQFF TGTGCCATCAGTGAGTTTATAAGCGGAGCCTACAATGAGCAGTTCTTC
TRBJ2-2 - TRBV5-1 18 TRBD1 CASSKGQGRGRSTGELFF TGCGCCAGCAGCAAAGGACAGGGAAGGGGGAGAAGCACCGGGGAGCTGTTTTTT
TRBJ2-1 - TRBV9 16 TRBD2 CASSPPAGGLLGEQFF TGTGCCAGCAGCCCACCAGCGGGAGGACTGCTCGGTGAGCAGTTCTTC
TRBJ2-5 few TRBV5-1 15 TRBD2 CASSPIGGSGTTQYF TGCGCCAGCAGCCCCATTGGTGGGAGCGGGACGACCCAGTACTTC